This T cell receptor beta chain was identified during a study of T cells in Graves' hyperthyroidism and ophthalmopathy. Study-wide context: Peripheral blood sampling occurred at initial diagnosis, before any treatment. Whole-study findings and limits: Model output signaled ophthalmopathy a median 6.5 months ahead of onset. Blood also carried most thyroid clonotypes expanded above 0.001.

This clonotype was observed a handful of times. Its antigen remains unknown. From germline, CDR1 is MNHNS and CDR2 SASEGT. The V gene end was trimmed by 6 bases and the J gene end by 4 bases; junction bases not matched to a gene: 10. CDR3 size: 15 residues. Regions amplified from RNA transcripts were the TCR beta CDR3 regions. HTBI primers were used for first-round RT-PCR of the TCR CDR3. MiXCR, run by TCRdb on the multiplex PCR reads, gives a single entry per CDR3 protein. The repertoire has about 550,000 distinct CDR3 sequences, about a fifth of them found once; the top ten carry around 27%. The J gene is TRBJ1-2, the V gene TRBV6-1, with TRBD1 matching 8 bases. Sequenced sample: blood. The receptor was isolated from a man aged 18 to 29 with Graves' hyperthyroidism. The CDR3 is CASRMHRGNSYGYTF. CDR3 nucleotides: TGTGCCAGCAGGATGCACAGGGGGAATAGCTATGGCTACACCTTC.